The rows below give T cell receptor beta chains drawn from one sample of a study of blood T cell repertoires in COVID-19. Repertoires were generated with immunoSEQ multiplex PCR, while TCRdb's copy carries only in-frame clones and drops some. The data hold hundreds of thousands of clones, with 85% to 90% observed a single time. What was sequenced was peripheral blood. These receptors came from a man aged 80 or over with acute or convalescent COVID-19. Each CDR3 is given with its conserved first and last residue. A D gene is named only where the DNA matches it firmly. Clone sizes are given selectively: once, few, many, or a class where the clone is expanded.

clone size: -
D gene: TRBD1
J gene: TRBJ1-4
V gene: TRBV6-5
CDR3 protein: CASTYRGPNEKLFF
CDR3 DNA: TGTGCCAGCACCTACAGGGGCCCAAATGAAAAACTGTTTTTT

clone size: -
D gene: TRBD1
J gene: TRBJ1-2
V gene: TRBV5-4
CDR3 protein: CASSSVRQGNYGYTF
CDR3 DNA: TGTGCCAGCAGCTCCGTCCGACAGGGAAACTATGGCTACACCTTC

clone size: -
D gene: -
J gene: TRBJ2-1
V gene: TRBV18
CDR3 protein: CASSPQGQAYNEQFF
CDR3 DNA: TGTGCCAGCTCACCACAGGGGCAAGCTTACAATGAGCAGTTCTTC

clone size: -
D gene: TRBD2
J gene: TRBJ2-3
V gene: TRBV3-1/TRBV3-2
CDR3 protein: CASSQTWGGRTDTQYF
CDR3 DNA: TGTGCCAGCAGCCAAACCTGGGGAGGGCGGACAGATACGCAGTATTTT

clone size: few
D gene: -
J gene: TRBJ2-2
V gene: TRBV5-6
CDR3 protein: CASSFGSPGELFF
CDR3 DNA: TGTGCCAGCAGCTTCGGGTCACCCGGGGAGCTGTTTTTT

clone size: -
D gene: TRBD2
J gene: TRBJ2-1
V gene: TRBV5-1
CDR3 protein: CASSSLAGALNEQFF
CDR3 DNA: TGCGCCAGCAGCTCTCTAGCGGGTGCGCTCAATGAGCAGTTCTTC

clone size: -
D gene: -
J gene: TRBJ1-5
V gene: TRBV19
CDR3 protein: CASRERGSGSQPQHF
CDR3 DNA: TGTGCCAGTAGGGAGAGGGGGTCTGGGAGTCAGCCCCAGCATTTT

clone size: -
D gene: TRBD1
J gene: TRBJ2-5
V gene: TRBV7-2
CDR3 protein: CASIDPGQGEVETQYF
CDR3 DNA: TGTGCCAGCATCGACCCAGGACAGGGGGAGGTGGAGACCCAGTACTTC

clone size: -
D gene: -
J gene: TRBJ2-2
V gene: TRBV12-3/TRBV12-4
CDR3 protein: CASSISGELFF
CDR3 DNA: TGTGCCAGCAGTATCTCCGGGGAGCTGTTTTTT

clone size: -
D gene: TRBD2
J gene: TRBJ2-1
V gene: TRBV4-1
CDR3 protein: CASSRGSGNFYNEQFF
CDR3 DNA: TGCGCCAGCAGCCGAGGAAGCGGGAACTTCTACAATGAGCAGTTCTTC

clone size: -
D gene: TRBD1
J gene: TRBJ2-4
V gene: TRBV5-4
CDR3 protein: CASSTWTGTAQLAKNIQYF
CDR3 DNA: TGTGCCAGCAGCACTTGGACAGGGACGGCCCAACTAGCCAAAAACATTCAGTACTTC

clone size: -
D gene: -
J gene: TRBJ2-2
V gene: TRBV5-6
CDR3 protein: CASSLQQGVAGELFF
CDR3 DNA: TGTGCCAGCAGCTTGCAACAGGGAGTTGCCGGGGAGCTGTTTTTT

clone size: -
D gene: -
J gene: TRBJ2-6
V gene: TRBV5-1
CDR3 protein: CARTGSGANVLTF
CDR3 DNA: TGCGCCAGAACAGGGTCAGGGGCCAACGTCCTGACTTTC

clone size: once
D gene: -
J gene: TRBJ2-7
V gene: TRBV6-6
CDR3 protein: CASSLLASSYEQYF
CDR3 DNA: TGTGCCAGCAGCCTCTTAGCGAGCTCCTACGAGCAGTACTTC

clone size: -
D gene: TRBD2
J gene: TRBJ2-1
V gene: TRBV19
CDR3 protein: CASSMSRLAGRYNEQFF
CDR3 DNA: TGTGCCAGTAGTATGTCACGGCTAGCGGGAAGGTACAATGAGCAGTTCTTC

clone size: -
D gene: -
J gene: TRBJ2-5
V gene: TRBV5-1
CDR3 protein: CASSLGGGETQYF
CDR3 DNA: TGCGCCAGCAGCTTAGGTGGAGGGGAGACCCAGTACTTC

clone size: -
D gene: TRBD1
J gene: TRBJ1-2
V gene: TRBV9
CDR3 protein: CASRPSSGGYTF
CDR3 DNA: TGTGCCAGCAGACCCTCGTCAGGGGGTTACACCTTC

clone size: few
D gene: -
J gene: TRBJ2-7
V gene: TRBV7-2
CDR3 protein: CASSLAGFEQYF
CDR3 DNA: TGTGCCAGCAGCTTAGCCGGGTTCGAGCAGTACTTC

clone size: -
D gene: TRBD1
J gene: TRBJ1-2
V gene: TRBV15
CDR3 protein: CATSRDWDRQRVYGYTF
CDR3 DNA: TGTGCCACCAGCAGAGATTGGGACAGACAGCGAGTCTATGGCTACACCTTC

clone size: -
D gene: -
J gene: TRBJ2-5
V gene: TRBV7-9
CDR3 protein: CASSSQAETQYF
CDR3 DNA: TGTGCCAGCAGCTCACAGGCGGAGACCCAGTACTTC

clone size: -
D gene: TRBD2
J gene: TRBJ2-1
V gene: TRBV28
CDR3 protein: CASSLSGARYNEQFF
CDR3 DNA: TGTGCCAGCAGTTTAAGCGGGGCAAGATACAATGAGCAGTTCTTC

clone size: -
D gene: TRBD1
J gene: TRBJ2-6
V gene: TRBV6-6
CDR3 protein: CASSSPGDRGLFGANVLTF
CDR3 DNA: TGTGCCAGCAGCTCCCCGGGCGACAGGGGGCTCTTTGGGGCCAACGTCCTGACTTTC

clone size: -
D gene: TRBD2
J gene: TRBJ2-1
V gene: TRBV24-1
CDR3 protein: CATSDTGLPYNEQFF
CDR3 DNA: TGTGCCACCAGTGATACGGGACTACCCTACAATGAGCAGTTCTTC

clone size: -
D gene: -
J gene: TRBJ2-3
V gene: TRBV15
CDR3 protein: CATSRGVAEDTQYF
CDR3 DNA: TGTGCCACCAGCAGGGGAGTCGCGGAAGATACGCAGTATTTT

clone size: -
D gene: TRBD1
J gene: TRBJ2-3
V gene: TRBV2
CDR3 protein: CASSDRTGGSTDTQYF
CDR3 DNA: TGTGCCAGCAGTGATAGAACAGGGGGAAGCACAGATACGCAGTATTTT

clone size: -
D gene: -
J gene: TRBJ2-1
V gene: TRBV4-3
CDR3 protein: CASSQEGRGRNEQFF
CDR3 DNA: TGCGCCAGCAGCCAAGAGGGCAGGGGACGCAATGAGCAGTTCTTC

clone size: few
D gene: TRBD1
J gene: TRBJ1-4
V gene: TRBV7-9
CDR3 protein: CASSPGQGPLNEKLFF
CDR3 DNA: TGTGCCAGCAGCCCAGGACAGGGTCCCCTTAATGAAAAACTGTTTTTT

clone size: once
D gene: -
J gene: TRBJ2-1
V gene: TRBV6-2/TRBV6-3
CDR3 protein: CASSYGQSGYNEQFF
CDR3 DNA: TGTGCCAGCAGTTACGGACAGTCAGGGTACAATGAGCAGTTCTTC

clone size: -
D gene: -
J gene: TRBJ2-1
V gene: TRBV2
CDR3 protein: CASSALSHEQFF
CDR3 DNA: TGTGCCAGCAGTGCCTTGAGCCATGAGCAGTTCTTC

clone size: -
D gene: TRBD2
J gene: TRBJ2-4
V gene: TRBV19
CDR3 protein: CASSPGGGGKNIQYF
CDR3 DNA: TGTGCCAGTAGTCCTGGCGGGGGGGGCAAAAACATTCAGTACTTC

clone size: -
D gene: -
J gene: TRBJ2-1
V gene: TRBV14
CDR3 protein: CASSHPVTPYNEQFF
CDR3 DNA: TGTGCCAGCAGCCACCCTGTTACTCCCTACAATGAGCAGTTCTTC

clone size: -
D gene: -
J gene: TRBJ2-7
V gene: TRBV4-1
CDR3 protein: CASSQSGYEQYF
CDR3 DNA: TGCGCCAGCAGCCAATCGGGGTACGAGCAGTACTTC

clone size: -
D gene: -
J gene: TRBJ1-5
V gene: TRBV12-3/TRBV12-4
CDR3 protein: CASSLGPNQPQHF
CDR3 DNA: TGTGCCAGCAGTTTAGGGCCCAATCAGCCCCAGCATTTT

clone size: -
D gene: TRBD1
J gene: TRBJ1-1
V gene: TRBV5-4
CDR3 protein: CATTGRTGGLNTEAFF
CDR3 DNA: TGTGCCACCACCGGGCGGACAGGGGGGCTGAACACTGAAGCTTTCTTT

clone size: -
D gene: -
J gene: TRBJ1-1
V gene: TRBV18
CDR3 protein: CASSPGRNTEAFF
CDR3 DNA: TGTGCCAGCTCACCAGGGAGGAACACTGAAGCTTTCTTT

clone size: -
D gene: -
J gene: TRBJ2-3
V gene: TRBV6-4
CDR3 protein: CASSLEGGDTQYF
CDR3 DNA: TGTGCCAGCAGTCTTGAGGGGGGGGATACGCAGTATTTT

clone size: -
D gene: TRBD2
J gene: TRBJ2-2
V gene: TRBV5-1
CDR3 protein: CASGTSGRTGELFF
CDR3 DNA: TGCGCCAGCGGGACTAGCGGGAGGACCGGGGAGCTGTTTTTT

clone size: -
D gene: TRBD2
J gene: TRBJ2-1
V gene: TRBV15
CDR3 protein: CATSRASGLSYNEQFF
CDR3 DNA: TGTGCCACCAGCAGGGCTAGCGGACTCTCCTACAATGAGCAGTTCTTC

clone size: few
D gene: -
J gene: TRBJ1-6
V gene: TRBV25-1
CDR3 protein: CASSRDTWGGNSPLHF
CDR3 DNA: TGTGCCAGCAGCCGGGACACCTGGGGGGGTAATTCACCCCTCCACTTT

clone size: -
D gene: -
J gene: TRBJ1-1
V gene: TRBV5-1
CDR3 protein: CASSLVRADTEAFF
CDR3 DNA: TGCGCCAGCAGCTTGGTCAGGGCAGACACTGAAGCTTTCTTT

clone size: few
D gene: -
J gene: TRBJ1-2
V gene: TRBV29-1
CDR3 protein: CSVGAGDGYTF
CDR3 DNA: TGCAGCGTTGGGGCAGGGGATGGCTACACCTTC

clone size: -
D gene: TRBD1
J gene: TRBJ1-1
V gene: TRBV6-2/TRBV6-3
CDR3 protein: CASSDGTGGNTEAFF
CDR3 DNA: TGTGCCAGCAGTGACGGGACAGGGGGCAACACTGAAGCTTTCTTT

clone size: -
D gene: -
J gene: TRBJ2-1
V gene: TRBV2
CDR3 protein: CASGGDSYNEQFF
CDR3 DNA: TGTGCCAGCGGCGGGGACAGCTACAATGAGCAGTTCTTC

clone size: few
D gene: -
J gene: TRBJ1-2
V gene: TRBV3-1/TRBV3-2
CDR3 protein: CASSHPGQFSQGYGYTF
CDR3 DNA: TGTGCCAGCAGCCATCCCGGACAGTTCAGCCAGGGCTATGGCTACACCTTC

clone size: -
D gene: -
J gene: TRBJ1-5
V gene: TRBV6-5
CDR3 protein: CASGFGGHQPQHF
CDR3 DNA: TGTGCCAGCGGGTTTGGAGGGCATCAGCCCCAGCATTTT

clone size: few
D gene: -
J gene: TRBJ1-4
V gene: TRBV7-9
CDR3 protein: CASSSREGVDEKLFF
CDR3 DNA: TGTGCCAGCAGCTCTAGGGAGGGCGTGGACGAAAAACTGTTTTTT

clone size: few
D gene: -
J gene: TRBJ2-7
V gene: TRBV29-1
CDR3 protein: CSVVGLARYEQYF
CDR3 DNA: TGCAGCGTTGTAGGTCTAGCGCGGTACGAGCAGTACTTC

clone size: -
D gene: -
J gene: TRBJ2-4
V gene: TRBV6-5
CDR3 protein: CASSYSQGRAKNIQYF
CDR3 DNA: TGTGCCAGCAGTTACTCTCAGGGCAGGGCCAAAAACATTCAGTACTTC

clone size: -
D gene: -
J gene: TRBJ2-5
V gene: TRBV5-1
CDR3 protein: CASSLQASNQETQYF
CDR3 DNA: TGCGCCAGCAGCTTGCAGGCCAGCAACCAAGAGACCCAGTACTTC

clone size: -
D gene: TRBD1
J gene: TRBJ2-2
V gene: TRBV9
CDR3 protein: CASSGGQASLYTGELFF
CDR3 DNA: TGTGCCAGCAGCGGGGGACAGGCAAGCCTTTACACCGGGGAGCTGTTTTTT

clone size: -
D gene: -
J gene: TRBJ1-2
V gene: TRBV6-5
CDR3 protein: CASSYGGVKNYTF
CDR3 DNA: TGTGCCAGCAGTTATGGGGGGGTCAAGAACTACACCTTC

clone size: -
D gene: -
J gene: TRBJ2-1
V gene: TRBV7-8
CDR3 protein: CASSLIGNEDNEQFF
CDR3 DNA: TGTGCCAGCAGCTTAATCGGGAACGAGGACAATGAGCAGTTCTTC

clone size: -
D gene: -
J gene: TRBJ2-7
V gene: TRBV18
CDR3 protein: CASSPPLGQQLEQYF
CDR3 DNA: TGTGCCAGCTCACCACCGTTAGGACAGCAACTCGAGCAGTACTTC

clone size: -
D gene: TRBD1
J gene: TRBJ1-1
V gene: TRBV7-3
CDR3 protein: CASSEQGAGYTEAFF
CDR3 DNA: TGTGCCAGCAGCGAGCAGGGGGCAGGTTACACTGAAGCTTTCTTT

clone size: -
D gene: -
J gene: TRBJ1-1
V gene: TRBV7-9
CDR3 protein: CASSPPGLGTEAFF
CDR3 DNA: TGTGCCAGCAGCCCTCCGGGTCTTGGCACTGAAGCTTTCTTT

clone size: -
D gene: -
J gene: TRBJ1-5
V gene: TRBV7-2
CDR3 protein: CASSLGRNREQGNQPQHF
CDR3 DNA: TGTGCCAGCAGCTTAGGGCGTAACAGGGAACAAGGCAATCAGCCCCAGCATTTT

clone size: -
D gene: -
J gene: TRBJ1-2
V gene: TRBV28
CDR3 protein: CASVGFEGGYTF
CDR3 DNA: TGTGCCAGCGTAGGGTTTGAGGGTGGCTACACCTTC

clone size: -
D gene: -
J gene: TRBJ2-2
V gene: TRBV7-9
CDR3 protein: CASSLVSPGTGELFF
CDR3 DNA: TGTGCCAGCAGCTTAGTTAGTCCGGGCACCGGGGAGCTGTTTTTT